The next 27 T cell receptor beta chains were all read from a single sample in a study of T cells in localized non-small cell lung cancer. Profiled with immunoSEQ multiplex PCR; TCRdb holds only in-frame clones, not every one. The sample holds 45,000 to 60,000 clones, about 85% seen once. Material: PBMCs, obtained before any cancer treatment. Receptors were obtained from a man aged 40 to 70 with stage II lung adenocarcinoma.

This chain joins TRBV5-6 and TRBJ2-1; 10 bases match TRBD1. Losses at the gene ends were 5 bases for V and 14 bases for J; bases not matched to a gene: 4. CDR1 is SGHDT and CDR2 is YYEEEE in the germline V gene. The CDR3 runs to 11 residues. The CDR3 sequence is CASSFGQGEFF. The CDR3 DNA reads as TGTGCCAGCAGTTTTGGACAGGGGGAGTTCTTC.

V and J are TRBV18 and TRBJ1-6; no clear D gene. V was pared by 2 bases and J by 6 bases, with 5 bases between. This CDR3 contains 13 residues. CDR1 is KGHSH, CDR2 LQKENI, per germline. CDR3 in amino acids: CASSPDTNSPLHF. For the CDR3, the DNA is TGTGCCAGCTCACCAGATACTAATTCACCCCTCCACTTT.

A single count supports this clone. This chain uses TRBV21-1 with TRBJ2-6. TRBV21-1 constitutes a pseudogene. The CDR3 has 18 amino acids. CDR3 residues: CASSKVRLVFSGANVLTF. For the CDR3, the DNA is TGTGCCAGCAGCAAAGTAAGGTTGGTGTTCTCTGGGGCCAACGTCCTGACTTTC.

The chain has TRBV29-1 and TRBJ2-1; 7 positions agree with TRBD1. CDR3 length: 13 residues. Trimming took 7 bases from V and 3 from J; bases not matched to a gene: 6. The germline V gene encodes CDR1 SQVTM and CDR2 ANQGSEA. This CDR3 is CSASGTVYNEQFF. CDR3 in DNA: TGCAGCGCGTCGGGGACAGTCTACAATGAGCAGTTCTTC.

This rearrangement joins TRBV28 to TRBJ1-4; 7 positions match TRBD1. The CDR3 sequence is 15 residues long. Germline-derived CDR1 and CDR2 are MDHEN and SYDVKM. V lost 3 bases, J lost 4 bases, and 5 bases stayed unmatched. This chain's CDR3 is CASSFGTANNEKLFF. CDR3 DNA sequence: TGTGCCAGCAGTTTCGGGACAGCGAATAATGAAAAACTGTTTTTT.

The J gene is TRBJ2-7, the V gene TRBV27; unclear D gene. The V gene's germline CDR1 is MNHEY and CDR2 SMNVEV (reference sequence). V was cut by 4 bases and J by 4 bases, with 14 bases left in between. The CDR3 loop spans 14 amino acids. The CDR3 spells CASSSGPSRYEQYF. The DNA of the CDR3 is TGTGCCAGCAGTTCTGGTCCTAGTCGGTACGAGCAGTACTTC.

The chain recombines TRBV4-1 with TRBJ2-6, with D maybe TRBD1 (5 bases). This CDR3 comprises 17 residues. CDR1 is MGHRA and CDR2 is YSYEKL in the germline V gene. Trimming cost V 2 bases and J 4 bases, with 15 bases left between them. CDR3 protein: CASSQLGSGFGANVLTF. Written as DNA, the CDR3 is TGCGCCAGCAGCCAATTAGGGTCAGGGTTCGGGGCCAACGTCCTGACTTTC.

CDR3 in DNA: TGTGCCAGCAGCTTAACCCCAGCGGGCGGGGAGCTGTTTTTT. Its protein product is CASSLTPAGGELFF. The chain joins TRBV11-3 to TRBJ2-2, with D tentatively TRBD2 (6 bases). Germline CDR1 is SGHNT and CDR2 is YENEEA. This CDR3 spans 14 amino acids. The germline V and J ends were trimmed by 2 bases and 7 bases, with 11 bases remaining between them.

V usage is TRBV18 and J usage is TRBJ1-3, with D possibly being TRBD1 (5 bases). Between the trimmed V and J ends, which lost 5 bases and 0 bases, there was a span of 14 bases. The length of the CDR3 is 16 residues. Germline CDR1 and CDR2: KGHSH and LQKENI. The CDR3 spells CASSSAVDSSGNTIYF. The CDR3, as DNA: TGTGCCAGCTCATCTGCAGTTGACAGCTCTGGAAACACCATATATTTT.

In regard to this clone: At one of its ends the junction is not consistent with the germline gene, which may arise from a read error. The chain uses TRBV20-1 and TRBJ1-2; 9 bases fit TRBD1. Germline V gives CDR1 DFQATT, CDR2 SNEGSKA (reference sequence). CDR3 length equals 11 residues. CDR3 bases: TGCAGTGCTAGAGGACAGGGGGATGTCCCCTTC. Its protein is CSARGQGDVPF.

This rearrangement joins TRBV15 to TRBJ2-5; unclear D gene. The germline V and J ends were trimmed by 2 bases and 5 bases, with 6 bases remaining between them. The CDR3 is made up of 12 amino acids. CDR1 is LNHNV and CDR2 is YYDKDF in the germline V gene (reference sequence). CDR3 DNA: TGTGCCACCAGCAGACTAGAGGAGACCCAGTACTTC. It is translated as CATSRLEETQYF.

The rearrangement uses TRBV19 and TRBJ1-5; tentative D call: TRBD1 (5 bases). Germline CDR1 and CDR2: LNHDA and SQIVND (reference sequence). CDR3 size: 16 residues. V lost 7 bases, J lost 1 base, and 17 bases lay in between. The CDR3 nucleotides are TGTGCCAGTACCCCAGCAGGGCAGGAAAGCAATCAGCCCCAGCATTTT. Translation: CASTPAGQESNQPQHF.

The J gene is TRBJ2-7, the V gene TRBV5-5, with a weak D call TRBD1 (5 bases). Germline values: CDR1 SGHKS, CDR2 YYEKEE (reference sequence). The ends were cut back, 2 bases at V and 2 bases at J, with 14 bases in the middle. The CDR3 covers 15 residues. CDR3 in amino acids: CASSFHSGMAYEQYF. In nucleotides, the CDR3 is TGTGCCAGCAGCTTTCACTCAGGGATGGCCTACGAGCAGTACTTC.

V and J are TRBV7-9 and TRBJ2-1, with a weak D call TRBD1 (5 bases). V gave up 3 bases and J gave up 9 bases, with 15 bases separating them. Germline CDR1 SEHNR, CDR2 FQNEAQ (reference sequence). There are 14 residues in the CDR3. The CDR3 DNA follows: TGTGCCAGCAGCTTGTTGCAGGGTCAGGGTGAGCAGTTCTTC. The encoded protein is CASSLLQGQGEQFF.

The chain couples TRBV18 to TRBJ1-1, with 9 bases lining up with TRBD1. The CDR3 spans 13 residues. With 6 bases clipped from V and 7 bases from J, the junction kept 6 bases outside the gene matches. CDR1 and CDR2 (germline): KGHSH, LQKENI. Here the CDR3 reads CASSLGTGNEAFF. In DNA, the CDR3 is TGTGCCAGCTCCCTCGGGACAGGGAATGAAGCTTTCTTT. The whole variable domain, filled in from reference TRBV18 and TRBJ1-1, reads NAGVMQNPRHLVRRRGQEARLRCSPMKGHSHVYWYRQLPEEGLKFMVYLQKENIIDESGMPKERFSAEFPKEGPSILRIQQVVRGDSAAYFCASSLGTGNEAFFGQGTRLTVV.

The chain uses TRBV10-3 and TRBJ2-3; the D is unclear. CDR1 ENHRY and CDR2 SYGVKD come from the germline V gene. The CDR3 is 13 residues long. Trimming stripped 4 bases from V and 2 bases from J, with 7 bases between. The CDR3 DNA sequence: TGTGCCATCAGTGGAGATCTCACAGATACGCAGTATTTT. Its protein is CAISGDLTDTQYF.

This chain connects TRBV11-1 to TRBJ2-7; no reliable D call. Germline lookup yields CDR1 SGHAT and CDR2 FQDESV (reference sequence). The CDR3 loop spans 13 amino acids. The V end lost 3 bases, the J end lost 6 bases, and 12 bases lay between the germline ends. The CDR3 loop is CASSFSIASEQYF. CDR3 DNA sequence: TGTGCCAGCAGCTTTAGTATCGCAAGCGAGCAGTACTTC.

V gene TRBV2 combines with J gene TRBJ2-7; unclear D gene. Germline V gives CDR1 SNHLY, CDR2 FYNNEI. V was cut by 5 bases and J by 2 bases, with 10 bases left in between. CDR3 length equals 13 residues. CDR3 in amino acids: CASSFRSPYEQYV. For the CDR3, the DNA is TGTGCCAGCAGTTTCCGGAGCCCCTACGAGCAGTACGTC.

The V call is TRBV27, the J call TRBJ2-7, with D maybe TRBD2 (7 bases). From germline, CDR1 is MNHEY and CDR2 SMNVEV (reference sequence). The CDR3 runs to 16 residues. V dropped 0 bases and J dropped 4 bases, with 16 bases sitting between them. The CDR3 bases are TGTGCCAGCAGTTTATCGGGGGAGGGGGTTGTTTACGAGCAGTACTTC. Its translation is CASSLSGEGVVYEQYF.

The chain uses TRBV19 and TRBJ1-1; 8 nucleotides line up with TRBD1. The CDR3 contains 13 residues. Germline lookup yields CDR1 LNHDA and CDR2 SQIVND (reference sequence). Trimming took 9 bases from V and 0 from J; bases not matched to a gene: 3. CDR3 bases: TGTGCCAGCCTGGACAGGGTGAACACTGAAGCTTTCTTT. Its translation is CASLDRVNTEAFF.

The gene calls are TRBV14 and TRBJ2-4; D unclear. Germline values: CDR1 SGHDN, CDR2 FVKESK. Trimming removed 2 bases at V and 4 bases at J, with 0 bases between. CDR3 length equals 11 residues. The CDR3 is CASSQKNIQYF. The CDR3 coding sequence is TGTGCCAGCAGCCAAAAAAACATTCAGTACTTC.

The rearrangement uses TRBV28 and TRBJ2-3; the D gene is possibly TRBD2 (7 bases). V lost 8 bases, J lost 6 bases, and 15 bases lay in between. CDR3 length equals 13 residues. Germline values: CDR1 MDHEN, CDR2 SYDVKM. The chain's CDR3 is CASARGARDTQYF. The CDR3 coding sequence is TGTGCCAGCGCTCGGGGGGCGAGGGATACGCAGTATTTT.

CDR3 coding DNA: TGTGCCAGCAGCTTAGAGTTAGGGGAATCACCCCTCCACTTT. Translation gives CASSLELGESPLHF. This chain uses TRBV7-6 with TRBJ1-6, with a possible D match to TRBD1 (5 bases). The CDR3 is 14 residues long. V was clipped by 1 base and J by 10 bases, with 11 bases between them. From germline, CDR1 is SGHVS and CDR2 FNYEAQ. Full variable domain (rest looked up from reference TRBV7-6 and TRBJ1-6): GAGVSQSPRYKVTKRGQDVALRCDPISGHVSLYWYRQALGQGPEFLTYFNYEAQQDKSGLPNDRFSAERPEGSISTLTIQRTEQRDSAMYRCASSLELGESPLHFGNGTRLTVT.

CDR3 protein: CASLGREGSNQPQHF. The CDR3 coding sequence is TGTGCCAGTCTAGGCCGCGAGGGGAGCAATCAGCCCCAGCATTTT. This chain links TRBV19 with TRBJ1-5; the D gene is possibly TRBD1 (5 bases). The V end was cut by 8 bases, the J end by 1 base, with 15 bases between. Germline V gives CDR1 LNHDA, CDR2 SQIVND (reference sequence). The CDR3 runs 15 residues.

As to this clone: Different DNA sequences within this sample yield the same CDR3. DNA of the CDR3: TGTGCCTGGAGCCTTTCTAGCAATCAGCCCCAGCATTTT. This encodes CAWSLSSNQPQHF. The V call is TRBV30, the J call TRBJ1-5; D is uncertain. There are 13 residues in the CDR3. The V end lost 3 bases, the J end lost 0 bases, and 6 bases lay between the germline ends. CDR1 is GTSNPN, CDR2 SVGIG, per germline (reference sequence).

The chain joins TRBV5-5 to TRBJ2-2, with TRBD1 matching 8 bases. The junction had 5 bases not matched to a gene; V was cut back by 4 bases and J by 0 bases. CDR1 is SGHKS and CDR2 is YYEKEE in the germline V gene (reference sequence). The CDR3 has 16 residues. The CDR3 here is CASSPYRGSNTGELFF. The CDR3 bases are TGTGCCAGCAGCCCTTACAGGGGGTCGAACACCGGGGAGCTGTTTTTT.

The chain joins TRBV18 to TRBJ1-2; no clear D gene. With 3 bases removed from V and 5 bases from J, the gap between germline ends came to 16 bases. The V gene's germline CDR1 is KGHSH and CDR2 LQKENI. The CDR3 consists of 15 residues. CDR3 in amino acids: CASSPISADLYGYTF. The CDR3 DNA reads TGTGCCAGCTCACCCATCTCGGCAGACCTATATGGCTACACCTTC.